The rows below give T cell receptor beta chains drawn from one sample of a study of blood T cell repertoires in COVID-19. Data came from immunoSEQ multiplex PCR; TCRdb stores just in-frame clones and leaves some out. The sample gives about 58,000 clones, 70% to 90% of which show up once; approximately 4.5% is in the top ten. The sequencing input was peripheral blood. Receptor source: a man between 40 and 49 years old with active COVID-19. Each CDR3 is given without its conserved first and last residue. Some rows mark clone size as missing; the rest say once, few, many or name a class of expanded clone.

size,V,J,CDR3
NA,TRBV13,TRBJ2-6,ASSTLGTGRPPGANVLT
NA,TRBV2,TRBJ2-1,ASSEGPGSYNEQF
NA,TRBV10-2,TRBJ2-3,ASSGVGDTQY
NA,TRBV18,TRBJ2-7,ASSPPTSGSGEQY
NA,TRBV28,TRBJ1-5,ASRRDRVGQPQH
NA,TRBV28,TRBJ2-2,ASSFAAGKQGDTGELF
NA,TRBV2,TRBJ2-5,AGRTGLQETQY
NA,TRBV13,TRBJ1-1,ASSLAGTEAF
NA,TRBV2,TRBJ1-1,AGGQDLNTEAF
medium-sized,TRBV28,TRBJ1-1,ASSLSEGRKTEAF
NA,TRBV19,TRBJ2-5,ASSFPGGGLETQY
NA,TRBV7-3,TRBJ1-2,ASSLGAGSDYGYT
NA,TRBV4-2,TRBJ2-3,ASSQSVVTDTQY
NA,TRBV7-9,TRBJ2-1,ASSPRSGQYNEQF
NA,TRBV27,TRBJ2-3,ATQGAGVIEDTQY
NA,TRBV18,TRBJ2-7,ASSDLEEQY
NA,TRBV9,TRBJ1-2,ASSVGDRAYGYT
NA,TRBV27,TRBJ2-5,ASSSIAGVGETQY
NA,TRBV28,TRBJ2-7,ASTRGYEQY
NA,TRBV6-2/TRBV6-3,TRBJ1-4,ASSGARTEKLF
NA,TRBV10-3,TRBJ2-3,AISRSPTSGSTDTQY
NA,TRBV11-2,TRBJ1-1,ASSLGPGLRTEAF
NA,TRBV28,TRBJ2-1,ASSLYGKEQF
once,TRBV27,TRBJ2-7,ASSKPRGGRYEQY
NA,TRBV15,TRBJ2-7,ATSRVRTSRPYEQY
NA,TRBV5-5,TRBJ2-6,ASRPFGTVSSGANVLT
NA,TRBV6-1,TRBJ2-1,ASSEAVRVSYNEQF
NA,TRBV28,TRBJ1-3,ASLPGKTSGNTIY
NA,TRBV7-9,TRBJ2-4,ASSLIASGKNIQY
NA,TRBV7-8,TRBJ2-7,ASSPRRNSYEQY
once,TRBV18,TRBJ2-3,ASSPAGTRRTDTQY
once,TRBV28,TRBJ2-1,ASSWTEYNEQF
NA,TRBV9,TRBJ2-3,ASSGDYLYGDTQY
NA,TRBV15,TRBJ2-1,ATSRDPLRRASGRLGSDEQF
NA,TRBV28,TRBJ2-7,ASTWAPSYEQY
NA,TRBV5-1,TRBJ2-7,ATRMGQGNYEQY
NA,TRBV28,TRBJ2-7,ASRTGVNPHNY
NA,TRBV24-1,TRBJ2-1,ATSDFRTSGRDNEQF
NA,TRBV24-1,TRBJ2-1,ATTLTSGRSGEQF
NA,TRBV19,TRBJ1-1,ASSMGLRNTEAF
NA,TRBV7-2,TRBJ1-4,ASRGPRELLNEKLF
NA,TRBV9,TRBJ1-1,ATSQMNTEAF
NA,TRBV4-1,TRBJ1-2,ASSQDEGQGGGYT
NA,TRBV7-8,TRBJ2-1,ASSLEGLAGGDEQF
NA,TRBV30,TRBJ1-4,AWSADRGGGEKLF
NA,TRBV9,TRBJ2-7,ASSPRLASSSYEQY
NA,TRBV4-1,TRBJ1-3,ASSQVSLGLGGGNTIY
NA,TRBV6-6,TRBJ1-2,ASSSTGGSNYGYT
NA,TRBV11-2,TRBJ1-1,ASSPGWGRGSTEAF
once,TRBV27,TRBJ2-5,ASSQERNWGAGGRQETQY
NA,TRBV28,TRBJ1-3,ASSSPGDEGGNTIY
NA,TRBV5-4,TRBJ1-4,ASSYKQGGGEKLF
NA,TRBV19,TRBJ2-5,ASSPGQETQY
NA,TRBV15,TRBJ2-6,ATSRGDSSGANVLT